The TCR beta chain described here comes from a study of shared clonotypes between healthy human individuals. The study, taken as a whole, reports: The small donor group covered limited genetic and exposure diversity.

The data were produced by immunoSEQ multiplex PCR, yet TCRdb's version contains in-frame clones alone and is incomplete. The sample holds approximately 1.5 million clones, approximately 98% seen once. Turning to this clone: Its specificity is unknown.

This CDR3 has 13 amino acids. V lost 4 bases and J lost 1; bases outside the gene matches: 1. Germline values: CDR1 SGHDT, CDR2 YYEEEE. This sequence originates from a man aged 25 to 40 in good health. V is TRBV5-6 and J is TRBJ1-2; 7 bases are a match to TRBD1. Sample: naive CD4+ T cells sorted from blood. Regarding subset: CD45RA+ positively selected. The CDR3: CASSGTDNYGYTF. The CDR3 DNA follows: TGTGCCAGCAGCGGGACAGATAACTATGGCTACACCTTC.